This entry lists 9 T cell receptor beta chains sequenced from one sample in a study of T cell responses to AZD1222 COVID-19 vaccine (dated by TCRdb to the early 2020s). Library method: the immunoSEQ multiplex PCR assay. TCRdb provides this immuneACCESS table in a form limited to in-frame rearrangements. Some clones are lacking; in checked studies, under half of them reflect an unresolved V gene, and why the rest are absent is not known. This sample comprises 35,000 to 55,000 clones, about 82% of them detected only once. Less than 25% of the sample comes from the top ten. What this sample's time point label stands for: about 28 days (+/-7) after the second vaccine dose. The treatment or condition label for this specimen denotes: meningococcal conjugate vaccine given as trial control. Material: peripheral blood, obtained 28 days after the second dose of the MenACWY control vaccine. All receptors derive from an adult who received the MenACWY meningococcal vaccine as a control.

V is TRBV19 and J is TRBJ2-7, with TRBD1 matching 7 bases. This CDR3 spans 12 amino acids. V was pared by 5 bases and J by 9 bases, with 7 bases of the junction left unmatched. The germline V gene has CDR1 LNHDA and CDR2 SQIVND (reference sequence). CDR3 sequence reads: CASSSIRGTQYV. For the CDR3, the DNA is TGTGCCAGTAGTTCCATCAGGGGGACGCAGTACGTC.

J is TRBJ2-3 and V is TRBV5-1, with 10 bases matching TRBD2. J was trimmed by 2 bases and V by 4 bases; bases with no gene match: 10. The germline CDR1 and CDR2 sequences are SGHRS and YFSETQ. CDR3 size: 17 residues. The CDR3: CASSAPPSGGLTDTQYF. CDR3 coding DNA: TGCGCCAGCAGCGCGCCCCCTAGCGGGGGTCTCACAGATACGCAGTATTTT. Full variable domain (missing parts from reference TRBV5-1 and TRBJ2-3): KAGVTQTPRYLIKTRGQQVTLSCSPISGHRSVSWYQQTPGQGLQFLFEYFSETQRNKGNFPGRFSGRQFSNSRSEMNVSTLELGDSALYLCASSAPPSGGLTDTQYFGPGTRLTVL.

The chain joins TRBV20-1 to TRBJ2-1; TRBD2 is a possible D gene (5 bases). Germline CDR1 and CDR2: DFQATT and SNEGSKA (reference sequence). The CDR3 length is 12 residues. V was clipped by 3 bases and J by 8 bases, with 11 bases between them. This CDR3 reads CSASYQDYEQFF. The CDR3 DNA reads TGCAGTGCTAGTTACCAGGACTATGAGCAGTTCTTC.

The chain carries TRBV10-1 and TRBJ2-1, with TRBD1 as a possible D gene (5 bases). V was trimmed by 4 bases and J by 10 bases, leaving 14 bases between them. The CDR3 covers 13 residues. Germline CDR1 reads WNHNN; CDR2 reads SYGVQD (reference sequence). CDR3 region: CASSGLISGEQFF. The CDR3 DNA follows: TGCGCCAGCAGTGGACTTATATCAGGGGAGCAGTTCTTC.

V is TRBV5-1 and J is TRBJ1-4, with a possible D match to TRBD1 (6 bases). The length of the CDR3 is 15 residues. Trimming cost V 4 bases and J 5 bases, with 15 bases left between them. Germline V gene sequence: CDR1 SGHRS, CDR2 YFSETQ. The CDR3 sequence: CASSPEGGPNEKLFF. Written as DNA, the CDR3 is TGCGCCAGCAGCCCGGAGGGGGGCCCCAATGAAAAACTGTTTTTT.

The rearrangement joins TRBV5-6 to TRBJ2-5; 7 positions agree with TRBD1. The CDR3 extends over 14 amino acids. Trimming cost V 4 bases and J 2 bases; bases outside gene matches: 5. Germline V CDR1 and CDR2: SGHDT, YYEEEE. The CDR3 protein is CASSPPGQQETQYF. DNA for the CDR3: TGTGCCAGCAGCCCGCCGGGACAGCAAGAGACCCAGTACTTC.

This clone was counted only a few times. This chain connects TRBV14 to TRBJ1-6, with D unclear. The CDR3 extends over 17 amino acids. Trimming removed 4 bases from V and 0 bases from J, with 13 bases in between. The germline V gene encodes CDR1 SGHDN and CDR2 FVKESK. CDR3 DNA: TGTGCCAGCAGCCTAGGAGGGATTGGCTCCTATAATTCACCCCTCCACTTT. Translating gives CASSLGGIGSYNSPLHF.

V and J are TRBV5-1 and TRBJ2-1; D gene ambiguous. V was cut by 0 bases and J by 0 bases, with 7 bases left in between. The CDR3 is 15 amino acids. Looked up from germline, CDR1 is SGHRS and CDR2 is YFSETQ. CDR3 sequence (DNA): TGCGCCAGCAGCTTGGAACCGAGCTCCTACAATGAGCAGTTCTTC. This codes for CASSLEPSSYNEQFF. Based on the CDR3 plus reference TRBV5-1 and TRBJ2-1, the full variable domain is KAGVTQTPRYLIKTRGQQVTLSCSPISGHRSVSWYQQTPGQGLQFLFEYFSETQRNKGNFPGRFSGRQFSNSRSEMNVSTLELGDSALYLCASSLEPSSYNEQFFGPGTRLTVL.

The chain employs TRBV6-5 and TRBJ1-3; D gene ambiguous. The CDR3 sequence is 15 residues long. Germline CDR1 and CDR2: MNHEY and SVGAGI. V gave up 0 bases and J gave up 8 bases, with 14 bases separating them. CDR3 nucleotides: TGTGCCAGCAGTTACTCTCTTCGCCCGAGAGACACCATATATTTT. Amino acids: CASSYSLRPRDTIYF.